This T cell receptor (beta chain) was found in a study of T cells after yellow fever vaccination. One entry per CDR3 protein, called by TCRdb with MiXCR from the 5' RACE reads. The sample holds a few hundred thousand distinct CDR3 sequences; 3.5% to 4.5% are singletons and the top ten take roughly 26%. This material consisted of PBMCs, taken 5 days after the yellow fever booster vaccination. The TCR sequence derives from a man younger than 35 who received the YFV17D yellow fever vaccine.

The CDR3 sequence is CATSDAWGGQGREQFF. DNA for the CDR3: TGTGCCACCAGTGATGCCTGGGGGGGACAGGGCCGAGAGCAGTTCTTC. The rearrangement links TRBV24-1 to TRBJ2-1; 9 bases line up with TRBD1. Germline V gene sequence: CDR1 KGHDR, CDR2 SFDVKD. V gave up 3 bases and J gave up 10 bases; unmatched junction bases: 12. The CDR3 has 16 amino acids.